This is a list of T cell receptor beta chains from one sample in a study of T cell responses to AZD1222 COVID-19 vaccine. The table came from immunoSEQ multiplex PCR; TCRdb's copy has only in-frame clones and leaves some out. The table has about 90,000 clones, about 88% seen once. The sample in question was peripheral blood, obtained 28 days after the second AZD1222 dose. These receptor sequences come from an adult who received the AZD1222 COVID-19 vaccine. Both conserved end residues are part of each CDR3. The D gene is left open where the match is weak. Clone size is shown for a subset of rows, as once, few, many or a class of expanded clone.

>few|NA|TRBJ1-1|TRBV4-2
TGTGCCAGCAGCCAAGAGCCGCGACCGAACACTGAAGCTTTCTTT
CASSQEPRPNTEAFF
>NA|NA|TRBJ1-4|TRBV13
TGTGCCAGCAGCTTAGCTGAAAAACTGTTTTTT
CASSLAEKLFF
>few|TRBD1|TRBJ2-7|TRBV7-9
TGTGCCAGCAGCTTAGGCGGCAGGGGGCTTGGAGAGCAGTACTTC
CASSLGGRGLGEQYF
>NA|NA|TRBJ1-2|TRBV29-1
TGCAGCGCCGGCTGGCAGCTCTATGGCTACACCTTC
CSAGWQLYGYTF
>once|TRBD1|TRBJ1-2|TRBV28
TGTGCCAGCAGTTCAAACAGGGGAATGGTCGACTATGGCTACACCTTC
CASSSNRGMVDYGYTF
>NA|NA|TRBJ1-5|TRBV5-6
TGTGCCAGCAGCTTGGGGGCAGGGCTGCGAGGTCAGCCCCAGCATTTT
CASSLGAGLRGQPQHF
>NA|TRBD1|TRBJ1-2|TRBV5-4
TGTGCCAGCAGCTCCCAGGGGGCGTACTATGGCTACACCTTC
CASSSQGAYYGYTF
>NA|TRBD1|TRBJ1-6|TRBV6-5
TGTGCCAGCAGGGTAACAGGGGCCCCTAATTCACCCCTCCACTTT
CASRVTGAPNSPLHF
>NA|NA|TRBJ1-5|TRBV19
TGTGCCAGTAGTATAAGGGATTATAGCAATCAGCCCCAGCATTTT
CASSIRDYSNQPQHF
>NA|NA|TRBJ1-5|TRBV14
TGTGCCAGCAGCCATAGAAGAGATCAGCCCCAGCATTTT
CASSHRRDQPQHF
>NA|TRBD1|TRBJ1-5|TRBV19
TGTGCCAGTAGTAGATCAGGGGGCAACAATCAGCCCCAGCATTTT
CASSRSGGNNQPQHF
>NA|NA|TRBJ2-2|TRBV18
TGTGCCAGCTCACAGGGAGCCGTTACCGGGGAGCTGTTTTTT
CASSQGAVTGELFF
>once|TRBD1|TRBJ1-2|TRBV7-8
TGTGCCAGCAGCCTCGACAGGGGTCATGGCTACACCTTC
CASSLDRGHGYTF
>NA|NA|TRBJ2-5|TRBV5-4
TGTGCCAGCAGCCCCCCTTCGGGGCGGGGAGAGACCCAGTACTTC
CASSPPSGRGETQYF
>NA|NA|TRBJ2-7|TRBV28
TGTGCCAGCAGTTTTTCGGGACACCCCAACGAGCAGTACTTC
CASSFSGHPNEQYF
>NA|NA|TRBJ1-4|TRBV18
TGTGCCAGCTCACCACCGACAAGGAGGGATGAAAAACTGTTTTTT
CASSPPTRRDEKLFF
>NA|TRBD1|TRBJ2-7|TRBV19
TGTGCCAGTAGTGCACCGACAGGGGGAATCGTTACCGGATACTACGAGCAGTACTTC
CASSAPTGGIVTGYYEQYF
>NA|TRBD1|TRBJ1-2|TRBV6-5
TGTGCCAGCAAAACCGGACAGGGAATAGTCTATGGCTACACCTTC
CASKTGQGIVYGYTF
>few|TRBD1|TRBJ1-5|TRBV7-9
TGTGCCAGCAGCCCAATACGGACAGGGGGATATGGCAATCAGCCCCAGCATTTT
CASSPIRTGGYGNQPQHF
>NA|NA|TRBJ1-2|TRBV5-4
TGTGCCAGCAGCTTTGTCGGGACAACCAACTATGGCTACACCTTC
CASSFVGTTNYGYTF
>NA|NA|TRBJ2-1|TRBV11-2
TGTGCCAGCAGCTTAGGGGACGGATTACAGTTCTTC
CASSLGDGLQFF
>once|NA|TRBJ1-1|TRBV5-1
TGCGCCAGCAGCTCGAAGGATGTCAACACTGAAGCTTTCTTT
CASSSKDVNTEAFF